One and the same sample provided the 30 T cell receptor beta chains below, sequenced in a study of blood T cell repertoires in COVID-19. The repertoire was sequenced with immunoSEQ multiplex PCR; TCRdb's copy has only in-frame clones and lacks some. The sample lists 150,000 to 200,000 clones, approximately 95% occurring once. The sample consisted of peripheral blood. The receptors were sampled from a woman in her fifties or sixties with COVID-19, enrolled during active disease.

V is TRBV11-3 and J is TRBJ2-3; 11 bases line up with TRBD2. V shed 1 base, J shed 9 bases, and the junction held 3 bases outside the gene matches. CDR1 is SGHNT, CDR2 YENEEA, per germline. The CDR3 runs to 14 residues. CDR3 sequence reads: CASSLGSGGATQYF. The DNA of the CDR3 is TGTGCCAGCAGCTTAGGTAGCGGGGGGGCCACGCAGTATTTT. Supplemented by reference TRBV11-3 and TRBJ2-3, the full variable domain reads EAGVVQSPRYKIIEKKQPVAFWCNPISGHNTLYWYLQNLGQGPELLIRYENEEAVDDSQLPKDRFSAERLKGVDSTLKIQPAELGDSAVYLCASSLGSGGATQYFGPGTRLTVL.

The rearrangement links TRBV2 to TRBJ1-1; no reliable D call. The V gene lost 9 bases and the J gene lost 4 bases, with 15 bases spanning the gap. Germline V gives CDR1 SNHLY, CDR2 FYNNEI. This CDR3 spans 13 amino acids. The CDR3 sequence: CASNFPPPTEAFF. CDR3 coding DNA: TGTGCCAGTAACTTCCCCCCGCCCACTGAAGCTTTCTTT.

The CDR3 sequence is CSVEAGTGRGGVYGYTF. CDR3 bases: TGCAGCGTTGAAGCCGGGACAGGGAGAGGGGGGGTATATGGCTACACCTTC. The chain couples TRBV29-1 to TRBJ1-2; TRBD1 aligns across 9 bases. The CDR3 contains 17 residues. Per the germline V gene, CDR1 is SQVTM and CDR2 is ANQGSEA. The trim removed 1 base at V and 5 bases at J, leaving 14 bases unmatched. The full variable domain, with the rest looked up from reference TRBV29-1 and TRBJ1-2, is SAVISQKPSRDICQRGTSLTIQCQVDSQVTMMFWYRQQPGQSLTLIATANQGSEATYESGFVIDKFPISRPNLTFSTLTVSNMSPEDSSIYLCSVEAGTGRGGVYGYTFGSGTRLTVV.

The chain has TRBV11-2 and TRBJ1-2; a weak D match, TRBD1 (6 bases). Germline V gives CDR1 SGHAT, CDR2 FQNNGV. The CDR3 has 14 amino acids. V was clipped by 5 bases and J by 4 bases, with 14 bases between them. As DNA, the CDR3 is TGTGCCAGCAGCCTTAGGGGGGGACCCTATGGCTACACCTTC. Translating it yields CASSLRGGPYGYTF.

The gene calls are TRBV5-1 and TRBJ1-2; 7 bases line up with TRBD1. The CDR3 length is 15 residues. Unmatched junction bases numbered 17, after V lost 4 bases and J lost 11 bases. Germline loops: CDR1 SGHRS, CDR2 YFSETQ. The CDR3 sequence is CASSVTGTDSPPYTF. The CDR3, as DNA: TGCGCCAGCAGCGTCACCGGGACAGACTCTCCCCCGTACACCTTC.

The V gene is TRBV2, the J gene TRBJ2-2; tentatively, D is TRBD2 (6 bases). Trimming removed 7 bases from V and 6 bases from J, with 18 bases in between. The germline V gene has CDR1 SNHLY and CDR2 FYNNEI. The CDR3 is made up of 15 amino acids. The CDR3 spells CASNWAGLGAGELFF. The CDR3 nucleotides read TGTGCCAGCAACTGGGCGGGGCTTGGCGCCGGGGAGCTGTTTTTT.

In this sample, this clone turned up once. The chain combines TRBV27 with TRBJ1-5, with D tentatively TRBD1 (5 bases). The CDR3 runs 15 residues. V was shortened by 2 bases and J by 5 bases, with 13 bases between the two germline ends. The germline CDR1 and CDR2 sequences are MNHEY and SMNVEV (reference sequence). CDR3 in DNA: TGTGCCAGCAGTTTAATCGGGGGAGAGGATCAGCCCCAGCATTTT. Protein: CASSLIGGEDQPQHF.

Worth noting for this clone: Other DNA sequences from this sample encode an identical CDR3 as well. V usage is TRBV3-1 (or the pseudogene TRBV3-2) and J usage is TRBJ1-1; D is unresolved. The germline V gene has CDR1 LGHDT and CDR2 YNNKEL (reference sequence). Trimming removed 0 bases at V and 1 base at J, with 6 bases between. The CDR3 consists of 14 residues. The CDR3 nucleotides read TGTGCCAGCAGCCAAGAGGGCAGGAACACTGAAGCTTTCTTT. It is translated as CASSQEGRNTEAFF.

The chain couples TRBV3-1 (or the pseudogene TRBV3-2) to TRBJ1-2, with 7 bases that match TRBD1. The CDR3 sequence is 13 residues long. V was pared by 2 bases and J by 8 bases, with 5 bases of the junction left unmatched. The germline gives CDR1 LGHDT, CDR2 YNNKEL (reference sequence). For the CDR3, the DNA is TGTGCCAGCAGCCAAAGACAGGGCGGCGGCTACACCTTC. As protein: CASSQRQGGGYTF.

The rearrangement joins TRBV7-3 to TRBJ1-2, with D perhaps matching TRBD1 (5 bases). Germline CDR1 SGHTA, CDR2 FQGTGA. The germline V and J ends were trimmed by 5 bases and 0 bases, with 13 bases remaining between them. This CDR3 has 15 residues. The chain's CDR3 is CASSAYRPANYGYTF. The CDR3 DNA follows: TGTGCCAGCAGCGCGTACAGGCCAGCTAACTATGGCTACACCTTC.

The CDR3 sequence is CASSSSGLGTRYGYTF. CDR3 bases: TGTGCCAGCAGCTCCTCTGGTTTGGGGACTCGCTATGGCTACACCTTC. The chain carries TRBV9 and TRBJ1-2; TRBD1 is a possible D gene (5 bases). CDR1 is SGDLS, CDR2 YYNGEE, per germline. Trimming left V 4 bases short and J 4 bases short, with 20 bases between. This CDR3 has 16 amino acids.

V usage is TRBV4-2 and J usage is TRBJ1-1, with TRBD1 matching 7 bases. The CDR3 has 16 residues. J lost 1 base, V lost 0 bases, and 5 bases had no gene match. CDR1 and CDR2 (germline): LGHNA, YNFKEQ. In DNA form, the CDR3 reads TGTGCCAGCAGCCAAGACAGGGGGAGGAAGAACACTGAAGCTTTCTTT. Translation: CASSQDRGRKNTEAFF.

The V and J genes are TRBV4-2 and TRBJ1-2; D remains ambiguous. The CDR3 runs 15 residues. V was trimmed by 3 bases and J by 6 bases, leaving 17 bases between them. The germline CDR1 and CDR2 sequences are LGHNA and YNFKEQ. CDR3 residues: CASSQDDRPRDGYTF. CDR3 DNA sequence: TGTGCCAGCAGCCAGGACGACCGGCCGCGGGATGGCTACACCTTC.

The J gene is TRBJ1-5, the V gene TRBV30; D not resolved. V lost 0 bases, J lost 7 bases, and 10 bases lay in between. In germline, CDR1 is GTSNPN, CDR2 SVGIG (reference sequence). The CDR3 loop spans 13 amino acids. The CDR3 coding sequence is TGTGCCTGGAGTGTCGGTGGGCCGCAGCCCCAGCATTTT. This gives the protein CAWSVGGPQPQHF.

This sequence joins TRBV7-9 and TRBJ1-4, with D possibly matching TRBD1 (5 bases). Germline values: CDR1 SEHNR, CDR2 FQNEAQ (reference sequence). V was pared by 5 bases and J by 4 bases, with 17 bases between. The CDR3 spans 16 residues. The DNA of the CDR3 is TGTGCCAGCAGCAGTCTGAGCGGGGGATTTAATGAAAAACTGTTTTTT. This translates into CASSSLSGGFNEKLFF.

The J gene is TRBJ2-7, the V gene TRBV25-1; 8 bases align to TRBD1. Unmatched junction bases numbered 11, after V lost 3 bases and J lost 4 bases. This CDR3 contains 16 residues. Germline-derived CDR1 and CDR2 are MGHDK and SYGVNS. The CDR3: CASSDTIRGRGYEQYF. The DNA for the CDR3 is TGTGCCAGCAGTGATACTATCAGGGGGCGCGGGTACGAGCAGTACTTC.

The rearrangement uses TRBV5-1 and TRBJ1-1, with no clear D. Germline CDR1 SGHRS, CDR2 YFSETQ. The CDR3 loop spans 14 amino acids. Trimming took 4 bases from V and 1 from J, leaving 11 bases between them. CDR3 in amino acids: CASSTLHGNTEAFF. As DNA, the CDR3 is TGCGCCAGCAGCACACTACACGGGAACACTGAAGCTTTCTTT.

V and J are TRBV12-3 or TRBV12-4 and TRBJ1-1; D not resolved. This CDR3 has 13 residues. The ends were cut back, 3 bases at V and 1 base at J, with 6 bases in the middle. CDR3 region: CASSFARNTEAFF. The CDR3 bases are TGTGCCAGCAGTTTTGCCAGGAACACTGAAGCTTTCTTT.

The genes are TRBV18 and TRBJ1-2; 12 positions match TRBD1. In germline, CDR1 is KGHSH, CDR2 LQKENI. The trim removed 3 bases at V and 2 bases at J, leaving 7 bases unmatched. The CDR3 covers 17 residues. For the CDR3, the DNA is TGTGCCAGCTCACCGGCCCGGGACAGGGGGCCCAACTATGGCTACACCTTC. Its translation: CASSPARDRGPNYGYTF. The entire variable domain, with the rest obtained from reference TRBV18 and TRBJ1-2, is as follows: NAGVMQNPRHLVRRRGQEARLRCSPMKGHSHVYWYRQLPEEGLKFMVYLQKENIIDESGMPKERFSAEFPKEGPSILRIQQVVRGDSAAYFCASSPARDRGPNYGYTFGSGTRLTVV.

This rearrangement joins TRBV5-1 to TRBJ2-3, with D maybe TRBD2 (7 bases). The CDR3 has 19 amino acids. Germline V gene data show CDR1 as SGHRS and CDR2 as YFSETQ. The V end lost 4 bases, the J end lost 0 bases, and 24 bases lay between the germline ends. CDR3 in amino acids: CASSPRGGGIVPSTDTQYF. CDR3 bases: TGCGCCAGCAGCCCGCGGGGAGGGGGTATCGTACCTAGCACAGATACGCAGTATTTT.

The chain couples TRBV5-1 to TRBJ1-3, with 7 bases matching TRBD1. This CDR3 has 17 residues. With V trimmed by 1 base and J by 12 bases, 19 bases remained unmatched. CDR1 SGHRS and CDR2 YFSETQ come from the germline V gene. CDR3 protein: CASSLIGQAMKADGIYF. The DNA for the CDR3 is TGCGCCAGCAGCTTGATAGGACAGGCGATGAAAGCGGACGGCATATATTTT.

Turning to this clone: Other DNA sequences in this sample translate to the same CDR3. This chain joins TRBV7-9 and TRBJ1-2, with D hard to call. From germline, CDR1 is SEHNR and CDR2 FQNEAQ (reference sequence). This CDR3 spans 13 amino acids. Trimming pared 5 bases from V and 4 bases from J, leaving 11 bases between. CDR3 coding DNA: TGTGCCAGCAGCCTGGGCAGCAGCTATGGCTACACCTTC. This translates into CASSLGSSYGYTF.

The V gene is TRBV7-2, the J gene TRBJ1-1; D is ambiguous. The V end was cut by 2 bases, the J end by 6 bases, with 7 bases between. The CDR3 has 12 amino acids. CDR1 and CDR2 (germline): SGHTA, FQGNSA. The CDR3 loop is CASSLFLAEAFF. The CDR3 coding sequence is TGTGCCAGCAGCTTATTTTTAGCTGAAGCTTTCTTT.

The CDR3 sequence is CASSYQTYNEQFF. CDR3 DNA sequence: TGTGCCAGCAGTTACCAAACCTACAATGAGCAGTTCTTC. This chain connects TRBV6-2 or TRBV6-3 to TRBJ2-1; D remains ambiguous. CDR1 is MNHEY, CDR2 SVGEGT, per germline. The CDR3 consists of 13 residues. V was trimmed by 2 bases and J by 2 bases, leaving 4 bases between them.

The rearrangement joins TRBV19 to TRBJ1-5; D remains ambiguous. The V gene lost 5 bases and the J gene lost 4 bases, with 6 bases spanning the gap. CDR1 is LNHDA and CDR2 is SQIVND in the germline V gene (reference sequence). CDR3 length: 12 residues. The CDR3 is CASSWENQPQHF. In DNA form, the CDR3 reads TGTGCCAGTAGTTGGGAGAATCAGCCCCAGCATTTT.

The chain recombines TRBV5-6 with TRBJ1-4; perhaps TRBD1 as D (6 bases). CDR3 length: 14 amino acids. V was cut by 6 bases and J by 4 bases, with 13 bases left in between. CDR1 is SGHDT and CDR2 is YYEEEE in the germline V gene. This chain's CDR3 is CASKTTGDNEKLFF. In nucleotides, the CDR3 is TGTGCCAGCAAGACGACAGGCGATAATGAAAAACTGTTTTTT.

DNA of the CDR3: TGCGCCAGCAGCTCCCTTTTTCTCAGGGGGACCTCGAACACCGGGGAGCTGTTTTTT. This gives the protein CASSSLFLRGTSNTGELFF. This chain uses TRBV5-1 with TRBJ2-2, with 7 bases that match TRBD1. In germline, CDR1 is SGHRS, CDR2 YFSETQ. The CDR3 extends over 19 amino acids. With 3 bases clipped from V and 0 bases from J, the junction kept 14 bases outside the gene matches.

V usage is TRBV3-1 (or the pseudogene TRBV3-2) and J usage is TRBJ1-1; D is unresolved. V lost 2 bases and J lost 1, with 5 bases in between. Germline CDR1 LGHDT, CDR2 YNNKEL (reference sequence). This CDR3 is built from 13 residues. CDR3 nucleotides: TGTGCCAGCAGCCAACCCCAGAACACTGAAGCTTTCTTT. Its protein is CASSQPQNTEAFF.

CDR3 amino acids: CASSYRQGPNNEQFF. In nucleotides, the CDR3 is TGTGCCAGCAGTTACCGACAGGGGCCGAACAATGAGCAGTTCTTC. This rearrangement joins TRBV6-5 to TRBJ2-1; the match to TRBD1 covers 8 bases. Germline assignment: CDR1 MNHEY and CDR2 SVGAGI. This CDR3 is 15 amino acids long. Trimming at V came to 2 bases and at J to 5 bases, leaving 5 bases not matched to a gene.

The chain recombines TRBV12-3 or TRBV12-4 with TRBJ1-4; maybe TRBD1 (5 bases). V was clipped by 5 bases and J by 5 bases, with 6 bases between them. CDR3 size: 12 residues. The CDR3 is CASSQGNEKLFF. In DNA, the CDR3 is TGTGCCAGCAGTCAGGGAAATGAAAAACTGTTTTTT.